This T cell receptor beta chain appears in the sequencing data of a study of neurological immune-mediated disorders (dated by TCRdb to between 2018 and 2020). Notes on the research overall: Peripheral blood TCR-beta repertoires from HTLV-I-associated myelopathy (HAM/TSP) patients, multiple sclerosis patients and healthy controls were compared by UMI-based sequencing. The approximately 100 TCR-beta libraries included longitudinal samples, technical triplicates and paired sorted CD4+ and CD8+ T-cell subsets alongside PBMC samples. Longitudinal HAM/TSP donors and healthy donors each had 3 time-points at intervals of roughly 3-40 months. Of the 68 subjects in the cohort, approximately 15 were HAM/TSP patients, about 35 were multiple sclerosis patients, and 20 were healthy controls.

To synthesize cDNA, template-switch 5'RACE was performed with a primer carrying a 10-nucleotide random unique molecular identifier so that each TCR transcript was tagged. Each sequencing run produced over 190 million TCR-beta sequences covering 15-18 subjects. The RNeasy kit was used to extract total RNA. Using the KAPA Real-time Library Amplification kit, TCR-beta VDJ regions were amplified with primers for the TCR constant region and the 5'RACE anchor. Sample indexes and Illumina adaptors were added in a first PCR, after which library yield was increased in a second PCR. After Ampure bead purification, the roughly 650 bp TCR product was size-selected on a 2% E-gel SizeSelection system. Library quality was checked on a Bioanalyzer, concentration was measured with Qubit, and libraries were quantified with the Kapa Library Quantification kit before pooling. An Illumina HiSeq 2500 was used to sequence the libraries paired-end at 2 x 150 bp. To increase sequence diversity, about 25-30% phiX was spiked into each library pool. Turning to the authors' computational methods: Quality-filtered reads were processed with the UMI-based MiGEC pipeline, which removed over 80% of raw TCR sequences during error correction. IMGT germline references were used for aligning VDJ genes, and each clonotype was defined as a unique CDR3 amino acid sequence together with its V-J genes. Clonal expansion, Shannon diversity, and CDR3 relatedness (CalcPairwiseDistances, ClusterSamples) were evaluated with VDJtools, and phylogenetic trees were built with CLCbio workbench. Expanded clones were defined as having at least 8 unique UMIs, based on coefficient-of-variation modelling across technical triplicates. The public reads were reprocessed in TCRdb via fastp at Q25 and MiXCR, keeping in-frame beta chains. Each entry merges the rows of one CDR3 protein and shows their most common DNA and genes. TCRdb, not the authors, supplied the V and J calls. Here the sample has 93,000 or so distinct CDR3 sequences; more than 10% occur a single time. 3.1% of the sample belongs to the ten largest clones.

This clonotype was seen at least ten times. Its antigen is not yet known. One base away there is no much larger clone; base qualities are not given. The CDR3 runs 15 amino acids, cysteine and phenylalanine included. Of all the DNA, just the CDR3 is kept, 45 bases in frame from base 1. The germline V gene gives CDR1 as ENHRY and CDR2 as SYGVKD. V lost 8 bases and J lost 1 base, and the count of bases not matched to a germline gene is 6. Study-level results and caveats: TCR clonal expansion was greatest in HAM/TSP patients and smallest in MS patients, who ranked below even healthy controls. No identical CDR3 amino acid sequences were shared among expanded clones across subjects, suggesting private TCR-beta repertoires in all groups.

The time point label here, explained by the study, means: longitudinal time-point 3. Unsorted PBMC libraries were generated from 2 million PBMCs stored in RNAlater at -80 °C until RNA extraction. PBMCs were separated from peripheral blood using Ficoll-Hypaque density gradient centrifugation and then cryopreserved in liquid nitrogen. The V and J genes are TRBV10-3 and TRBJ2-2; a stretch of 8 junction bases matches TRBD2. The sequence came from a female donor with HTLV-1-associated myelopathy (HAM/TSP). The specimen was PBMCs. CDR3 protein: CAIQAGVMNTGELFF. The DNA is as follows: TGTGCCATCCAAGCGGGGGTAATGAACACCGGGGAGCTGTTTTTT.